The clone carrying this T cell receptor (beta chain) was seen just once. The sample belongs to a study of cytomegalovirus exposure and HLA in healthy donors. Both 60 Vbeta primers and 13 Jbeta primers went into the PCR. Produced via immunoSEQ multiplex PCR; TCRdb's table is partial and in-frame only. The top ten hold roughly 5.9% of the sample, which has 63,000 or so clones, roughly 70% seen once. The CDR3 covers 13 residues. CDR1 is GTSNPN, CDR2 SVGIG, per germline (reference sequence). V shed 4 bases and J shed 5 bases, with 14 bases lying between them. The sequencing input was PBMCs. The V and J genes are TRBV30 and TRBJ1-2; the D gene is possibly TRBD1 (6 bases). The source of this sequence is a man between 45 and 60 years old in good health and CMV-seronegative. CDR3 amino acids: CAWTPRGNYGYTF. CDR3 in DNA: TGTGCCTGGACCCCCAGGGGAAATTATGGCTACACCTTC.